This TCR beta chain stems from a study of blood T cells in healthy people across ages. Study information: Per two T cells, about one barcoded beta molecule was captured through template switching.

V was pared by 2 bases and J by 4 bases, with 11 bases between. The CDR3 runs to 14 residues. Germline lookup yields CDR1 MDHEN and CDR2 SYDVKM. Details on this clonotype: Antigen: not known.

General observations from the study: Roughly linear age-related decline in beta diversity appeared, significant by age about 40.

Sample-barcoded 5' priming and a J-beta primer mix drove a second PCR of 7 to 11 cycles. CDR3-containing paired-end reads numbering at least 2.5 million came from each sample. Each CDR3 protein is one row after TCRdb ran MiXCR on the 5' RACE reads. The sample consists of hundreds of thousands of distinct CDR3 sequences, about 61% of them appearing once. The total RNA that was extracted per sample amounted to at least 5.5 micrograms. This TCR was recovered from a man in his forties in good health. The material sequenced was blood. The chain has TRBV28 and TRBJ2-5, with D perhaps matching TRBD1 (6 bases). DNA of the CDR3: TGTGCCAGCAGTTTAAACCGAGGGGGAGAGACCCAGTACTTC. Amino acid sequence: CASSLNRGGETQYF.